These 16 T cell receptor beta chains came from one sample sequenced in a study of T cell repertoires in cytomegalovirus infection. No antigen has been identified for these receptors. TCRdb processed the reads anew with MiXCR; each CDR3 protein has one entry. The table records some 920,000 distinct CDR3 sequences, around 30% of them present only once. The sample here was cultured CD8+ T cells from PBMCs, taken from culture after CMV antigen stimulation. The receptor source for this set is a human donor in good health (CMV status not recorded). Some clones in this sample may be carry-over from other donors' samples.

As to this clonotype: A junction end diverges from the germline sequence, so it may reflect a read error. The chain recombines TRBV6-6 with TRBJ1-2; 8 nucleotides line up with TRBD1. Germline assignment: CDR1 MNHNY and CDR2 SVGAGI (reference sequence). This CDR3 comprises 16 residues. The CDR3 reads CVSSYSKTGVDYGYTF. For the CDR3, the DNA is TGTGTCAGCAGTTACTCGAAGACAGGGGTTGACTATGGCTACACCTTC.

CDR3 DNA: TGCAGCGCCCTGTGGGGGAACACTGAAGCTTTCTTT. As protein: CSALWGNTEAFF. The chain has TRBV29-1 and TRBJ1-1, with D unclear. CDR3 length equals 12 residues. With 7 bases removed from V and 1 base from J, the gap between germline ends came to 10 bases. Germline CDR1 SQVTM, CDR2 ANQGSEA.

The DNA of the CDR3 is TGCGCCAGCAGCAACCGCGACGCAGGGAGGACTGAAGCTTTCTTT. Amino acid sequence: CASSNRDAGRTEAFF. The rearrangement uses TRBV4-3 and TRBJ1-1, with D possibly matching TRBD1 (5 bases). Per the germline V gene, CDR1 is LGHNA and CDR2 is YSLEER. Trimming removed 5 bases from V and 5 bases from J, with 18 bases in between. The CDR3 has 15 residues.

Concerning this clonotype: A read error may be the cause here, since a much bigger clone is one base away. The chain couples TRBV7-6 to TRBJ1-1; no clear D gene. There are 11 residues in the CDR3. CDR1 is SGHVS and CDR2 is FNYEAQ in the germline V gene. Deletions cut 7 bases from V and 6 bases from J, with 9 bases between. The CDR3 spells CASTRWAEAFF. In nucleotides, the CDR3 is TGTGCCAGCACGCGGTGGGCTGAAGCTTTCTTT.

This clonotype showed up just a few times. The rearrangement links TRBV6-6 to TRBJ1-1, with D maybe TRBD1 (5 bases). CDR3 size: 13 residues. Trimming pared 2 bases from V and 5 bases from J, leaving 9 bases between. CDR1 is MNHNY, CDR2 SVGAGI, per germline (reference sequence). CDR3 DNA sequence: TGTGCCAGCAGTTACCCGGAGGGGACTGAAGCTTTCTTT. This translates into CASSYPEGTEAFF.

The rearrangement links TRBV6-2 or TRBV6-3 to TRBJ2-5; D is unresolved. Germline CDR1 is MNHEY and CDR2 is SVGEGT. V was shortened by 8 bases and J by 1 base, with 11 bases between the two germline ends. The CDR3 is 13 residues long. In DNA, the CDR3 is TGTGCCAGCTCAATTTGGATCCAAGAGACCCAGTACTTC. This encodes CASSIWIQETQYF.

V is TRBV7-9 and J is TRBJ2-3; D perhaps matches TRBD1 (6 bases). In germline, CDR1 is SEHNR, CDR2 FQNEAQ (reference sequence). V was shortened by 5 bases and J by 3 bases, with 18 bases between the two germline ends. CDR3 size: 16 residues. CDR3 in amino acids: CASSQTGTTLTDTQYF. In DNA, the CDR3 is TGTGCCAGCAGCCAAACCGGGACAACGCTTACAGATACGCAGTATTTT.

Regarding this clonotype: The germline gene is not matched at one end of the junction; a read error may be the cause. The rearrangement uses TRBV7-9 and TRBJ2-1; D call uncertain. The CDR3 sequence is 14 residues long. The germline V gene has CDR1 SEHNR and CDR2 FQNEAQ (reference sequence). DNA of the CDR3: TGTGCCAGCAGCTTAGATTTCTCCTACAATGAGCAGTTCTTT. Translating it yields CASSLDFSYNEQFF.

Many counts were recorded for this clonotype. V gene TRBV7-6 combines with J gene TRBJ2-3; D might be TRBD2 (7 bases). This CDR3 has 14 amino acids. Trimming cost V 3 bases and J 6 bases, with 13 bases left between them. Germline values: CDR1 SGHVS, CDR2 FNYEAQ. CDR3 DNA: TGTGCCAGCAGCTTTGGGGGGGGGGCGGATACGCAGTATTTT. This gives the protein CASSFGGGADTQYF.

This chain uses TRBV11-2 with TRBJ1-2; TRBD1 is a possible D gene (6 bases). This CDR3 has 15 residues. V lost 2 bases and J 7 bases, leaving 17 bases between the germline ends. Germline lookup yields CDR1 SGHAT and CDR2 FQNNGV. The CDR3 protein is CASSLRLGGAGGYTF. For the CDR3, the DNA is TGTGCCAGCAGCTTAAGACTCGGGGGCGCGGGTGGCTACACCTTC. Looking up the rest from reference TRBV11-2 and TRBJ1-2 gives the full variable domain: EAGVAQSPRYKIIEKRQSVAFWCNPISGHATLYWYQQILGQGPKLLIQFQNNGVVDDSQLPKDRFSAERLKGVDSTLKIQPAKLEDSAVYLCASSLRLGGAGGYTFGSGTRLTVV.

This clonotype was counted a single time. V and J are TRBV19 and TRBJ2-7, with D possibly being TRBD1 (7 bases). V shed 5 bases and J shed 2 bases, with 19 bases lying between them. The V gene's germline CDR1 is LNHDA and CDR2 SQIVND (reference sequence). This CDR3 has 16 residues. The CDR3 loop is CASSPAGGLTTYEQYF. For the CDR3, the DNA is TGTGCCAGTAGTCCAGCAGGGGGGCTTACGACCTACGAGCAGTACTTC.

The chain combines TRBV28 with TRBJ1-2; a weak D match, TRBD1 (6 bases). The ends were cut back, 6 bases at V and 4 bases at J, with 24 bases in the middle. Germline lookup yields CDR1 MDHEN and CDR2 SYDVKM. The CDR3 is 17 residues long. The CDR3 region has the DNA TGTGCCAGCAGCCTAGTCACCAGGGGAATAGAGGGCTATGGCTACACCTTC. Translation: CASSLVTRGIEGYGYTF.

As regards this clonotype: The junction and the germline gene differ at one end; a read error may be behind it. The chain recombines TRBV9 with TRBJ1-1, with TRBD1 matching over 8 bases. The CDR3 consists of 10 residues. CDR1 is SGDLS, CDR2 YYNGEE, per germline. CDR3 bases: TGTGCCAGCGGGGGGGACAGGCGGATATTT. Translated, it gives CASGGDRRIF.

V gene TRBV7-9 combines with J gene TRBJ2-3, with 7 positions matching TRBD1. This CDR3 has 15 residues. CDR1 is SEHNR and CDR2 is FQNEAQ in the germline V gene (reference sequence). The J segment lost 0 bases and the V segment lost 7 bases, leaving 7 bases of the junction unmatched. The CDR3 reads CASTPDRASTDTQYF. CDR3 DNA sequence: TGTGCCAGCACCCCCGACAGGGCTAGCACAGATACGCAGTATTTT.

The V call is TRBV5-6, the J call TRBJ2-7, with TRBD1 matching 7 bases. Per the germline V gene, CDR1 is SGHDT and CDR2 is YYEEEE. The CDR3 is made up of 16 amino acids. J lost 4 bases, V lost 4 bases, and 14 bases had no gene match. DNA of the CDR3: TGTGCCAGCAGCACCATCCCGACAGGGCTACGTTACGAGCAGTACTTC. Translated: CASSTIPTGLRYEQYF. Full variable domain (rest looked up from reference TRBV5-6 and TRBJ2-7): DAGVTQSPTHLIKTRGQQVTLRCSPKSGHDTVSWYQQALGQGPQFIFQYYEEEERQRGNFPDRFSGHQFPNYSSELNVNALLLGDSALYLCASSTIPTGLRYEQYFGPGTRLTVT.

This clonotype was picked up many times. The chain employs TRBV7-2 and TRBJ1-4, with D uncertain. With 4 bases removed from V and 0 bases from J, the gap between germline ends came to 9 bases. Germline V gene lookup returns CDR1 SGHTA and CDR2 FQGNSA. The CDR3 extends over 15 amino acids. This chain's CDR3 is CASSSTSTTNEKLFF. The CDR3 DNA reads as TGTGCCAGCAGCTCCACCTCGACAACTAATGAAAAACTGTTTTTT.